A selection of T cell receptor beta chains follows, all from one sample in a study of vaccination and CD4 T cells after COVID-19. For these TCRs, the target antigens are not known. TCRdb re-called the PCR reads through MiXCR, storing one row per CDR3 protein. The sample gives roughly 17,000 distinct CDR3 sequences, approximately 55% of which show up once; over 7.5% is in the top ten. The sequenced sample consisted of CD4+ T cells from blood, cultured in vitro. These receptors were obtained from a human donor who had recovered from COVID-19. Each CDR3 is given without its conserved first and last residue.

v_gene,CDR3aa
TRBV2,ASRGNGYEQY
TRBV11-3,ASSPGQGTPFDGANVLT
TRBV5-1,ASSLSTGSGYT
TRBV3-1,ASSQPWTEAF
TRBV5-1,ASSFLEEGTEAF
TRBV3-1,ASSHRNRGWETQY
TRBV5-4,ASSGTVNSPLH
TRBV20-1,SARDSDSFNQPQH
TRBV24-1,ATSGTGVGANVLT
TRBV28,ASSFRVRGYT
TRBV12-3/TRBV12-4,ASSFGAGQETQY
TRBV29-1,SAATGQGGTGNTIY
TRBV11-2,ATSRGRAYEQY
TRBV9,ASSPRVYYGYT
TRBV30,ACRGPVTDTQY
TRBV18,ASSQGRNQPQH
TRBV7-2,ASSERSTDTQY
TRBV24-1,ATSDGTMNTEAF
TRBV15,ATSRDREEAQH
TRBV7-9,ASSFGRYGGYT
TRBV7-9,ASSLTGFYGYT
TRBV6-1,ASSGTGSFYGYT
TRBV7-2,ASSSRKSSYNEQF
TRBV7-9,ASSLSTGRYSPLH
TRBV19,ASSIVGSLANYGYT
TRBV6-1,ASSSSGINYEQY
TRBV25-1,ASSGPRRTSEAF
TRBV3-1,ASSQPSGRGYNEQF
TRBV19,ASSIDQDRVNQPQH
TRBV19,ASSDGQLYGYT
TRBV10-3,AISGGRVEETQY
TRBV15,ATSRDAATMSTEAF
TRBV12-3/TRBV12-4,ASSLVGGTDEAF
TRBV20-1,SARDAGQGETQY
TRBV5-5,ASSVGTGSPKNTEAF
TRBV11-2,ASSLEEGSYNEQF
TRBV27,ASSLGSPTGTGELF
TRBV18,ASSPGREGYGYT
TRBV19,ASRAQLYNEQF
TRBV27,ASSIFDRLHNEQF
TRBV20-1,SARDRRTSGRAYGRSYNEQF
TRBV11-1,ASSTTSGSYEQY
TRBV6-4,ASSEGHTDTQY
TRBV7-2,ASSPWTSGSTDTQY
TRBV30,AWSSLGSVSIHGYT
TRBV30,ASGTGNTGELF